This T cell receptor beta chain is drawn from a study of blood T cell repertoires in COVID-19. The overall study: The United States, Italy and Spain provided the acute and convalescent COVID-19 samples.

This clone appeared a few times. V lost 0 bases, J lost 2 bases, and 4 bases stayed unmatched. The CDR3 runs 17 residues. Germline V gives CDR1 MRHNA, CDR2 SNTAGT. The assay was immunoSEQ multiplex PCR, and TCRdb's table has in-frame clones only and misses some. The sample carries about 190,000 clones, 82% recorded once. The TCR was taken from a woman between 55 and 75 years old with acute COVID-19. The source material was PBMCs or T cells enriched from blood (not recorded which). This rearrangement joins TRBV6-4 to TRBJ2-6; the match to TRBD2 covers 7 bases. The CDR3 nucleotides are TGTGCCAGCAGTGACTCGGGGGGGTTTGCTGGGGCCAACGTCCTGACTTTC. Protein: CASSDSGGFAGANVLTF.